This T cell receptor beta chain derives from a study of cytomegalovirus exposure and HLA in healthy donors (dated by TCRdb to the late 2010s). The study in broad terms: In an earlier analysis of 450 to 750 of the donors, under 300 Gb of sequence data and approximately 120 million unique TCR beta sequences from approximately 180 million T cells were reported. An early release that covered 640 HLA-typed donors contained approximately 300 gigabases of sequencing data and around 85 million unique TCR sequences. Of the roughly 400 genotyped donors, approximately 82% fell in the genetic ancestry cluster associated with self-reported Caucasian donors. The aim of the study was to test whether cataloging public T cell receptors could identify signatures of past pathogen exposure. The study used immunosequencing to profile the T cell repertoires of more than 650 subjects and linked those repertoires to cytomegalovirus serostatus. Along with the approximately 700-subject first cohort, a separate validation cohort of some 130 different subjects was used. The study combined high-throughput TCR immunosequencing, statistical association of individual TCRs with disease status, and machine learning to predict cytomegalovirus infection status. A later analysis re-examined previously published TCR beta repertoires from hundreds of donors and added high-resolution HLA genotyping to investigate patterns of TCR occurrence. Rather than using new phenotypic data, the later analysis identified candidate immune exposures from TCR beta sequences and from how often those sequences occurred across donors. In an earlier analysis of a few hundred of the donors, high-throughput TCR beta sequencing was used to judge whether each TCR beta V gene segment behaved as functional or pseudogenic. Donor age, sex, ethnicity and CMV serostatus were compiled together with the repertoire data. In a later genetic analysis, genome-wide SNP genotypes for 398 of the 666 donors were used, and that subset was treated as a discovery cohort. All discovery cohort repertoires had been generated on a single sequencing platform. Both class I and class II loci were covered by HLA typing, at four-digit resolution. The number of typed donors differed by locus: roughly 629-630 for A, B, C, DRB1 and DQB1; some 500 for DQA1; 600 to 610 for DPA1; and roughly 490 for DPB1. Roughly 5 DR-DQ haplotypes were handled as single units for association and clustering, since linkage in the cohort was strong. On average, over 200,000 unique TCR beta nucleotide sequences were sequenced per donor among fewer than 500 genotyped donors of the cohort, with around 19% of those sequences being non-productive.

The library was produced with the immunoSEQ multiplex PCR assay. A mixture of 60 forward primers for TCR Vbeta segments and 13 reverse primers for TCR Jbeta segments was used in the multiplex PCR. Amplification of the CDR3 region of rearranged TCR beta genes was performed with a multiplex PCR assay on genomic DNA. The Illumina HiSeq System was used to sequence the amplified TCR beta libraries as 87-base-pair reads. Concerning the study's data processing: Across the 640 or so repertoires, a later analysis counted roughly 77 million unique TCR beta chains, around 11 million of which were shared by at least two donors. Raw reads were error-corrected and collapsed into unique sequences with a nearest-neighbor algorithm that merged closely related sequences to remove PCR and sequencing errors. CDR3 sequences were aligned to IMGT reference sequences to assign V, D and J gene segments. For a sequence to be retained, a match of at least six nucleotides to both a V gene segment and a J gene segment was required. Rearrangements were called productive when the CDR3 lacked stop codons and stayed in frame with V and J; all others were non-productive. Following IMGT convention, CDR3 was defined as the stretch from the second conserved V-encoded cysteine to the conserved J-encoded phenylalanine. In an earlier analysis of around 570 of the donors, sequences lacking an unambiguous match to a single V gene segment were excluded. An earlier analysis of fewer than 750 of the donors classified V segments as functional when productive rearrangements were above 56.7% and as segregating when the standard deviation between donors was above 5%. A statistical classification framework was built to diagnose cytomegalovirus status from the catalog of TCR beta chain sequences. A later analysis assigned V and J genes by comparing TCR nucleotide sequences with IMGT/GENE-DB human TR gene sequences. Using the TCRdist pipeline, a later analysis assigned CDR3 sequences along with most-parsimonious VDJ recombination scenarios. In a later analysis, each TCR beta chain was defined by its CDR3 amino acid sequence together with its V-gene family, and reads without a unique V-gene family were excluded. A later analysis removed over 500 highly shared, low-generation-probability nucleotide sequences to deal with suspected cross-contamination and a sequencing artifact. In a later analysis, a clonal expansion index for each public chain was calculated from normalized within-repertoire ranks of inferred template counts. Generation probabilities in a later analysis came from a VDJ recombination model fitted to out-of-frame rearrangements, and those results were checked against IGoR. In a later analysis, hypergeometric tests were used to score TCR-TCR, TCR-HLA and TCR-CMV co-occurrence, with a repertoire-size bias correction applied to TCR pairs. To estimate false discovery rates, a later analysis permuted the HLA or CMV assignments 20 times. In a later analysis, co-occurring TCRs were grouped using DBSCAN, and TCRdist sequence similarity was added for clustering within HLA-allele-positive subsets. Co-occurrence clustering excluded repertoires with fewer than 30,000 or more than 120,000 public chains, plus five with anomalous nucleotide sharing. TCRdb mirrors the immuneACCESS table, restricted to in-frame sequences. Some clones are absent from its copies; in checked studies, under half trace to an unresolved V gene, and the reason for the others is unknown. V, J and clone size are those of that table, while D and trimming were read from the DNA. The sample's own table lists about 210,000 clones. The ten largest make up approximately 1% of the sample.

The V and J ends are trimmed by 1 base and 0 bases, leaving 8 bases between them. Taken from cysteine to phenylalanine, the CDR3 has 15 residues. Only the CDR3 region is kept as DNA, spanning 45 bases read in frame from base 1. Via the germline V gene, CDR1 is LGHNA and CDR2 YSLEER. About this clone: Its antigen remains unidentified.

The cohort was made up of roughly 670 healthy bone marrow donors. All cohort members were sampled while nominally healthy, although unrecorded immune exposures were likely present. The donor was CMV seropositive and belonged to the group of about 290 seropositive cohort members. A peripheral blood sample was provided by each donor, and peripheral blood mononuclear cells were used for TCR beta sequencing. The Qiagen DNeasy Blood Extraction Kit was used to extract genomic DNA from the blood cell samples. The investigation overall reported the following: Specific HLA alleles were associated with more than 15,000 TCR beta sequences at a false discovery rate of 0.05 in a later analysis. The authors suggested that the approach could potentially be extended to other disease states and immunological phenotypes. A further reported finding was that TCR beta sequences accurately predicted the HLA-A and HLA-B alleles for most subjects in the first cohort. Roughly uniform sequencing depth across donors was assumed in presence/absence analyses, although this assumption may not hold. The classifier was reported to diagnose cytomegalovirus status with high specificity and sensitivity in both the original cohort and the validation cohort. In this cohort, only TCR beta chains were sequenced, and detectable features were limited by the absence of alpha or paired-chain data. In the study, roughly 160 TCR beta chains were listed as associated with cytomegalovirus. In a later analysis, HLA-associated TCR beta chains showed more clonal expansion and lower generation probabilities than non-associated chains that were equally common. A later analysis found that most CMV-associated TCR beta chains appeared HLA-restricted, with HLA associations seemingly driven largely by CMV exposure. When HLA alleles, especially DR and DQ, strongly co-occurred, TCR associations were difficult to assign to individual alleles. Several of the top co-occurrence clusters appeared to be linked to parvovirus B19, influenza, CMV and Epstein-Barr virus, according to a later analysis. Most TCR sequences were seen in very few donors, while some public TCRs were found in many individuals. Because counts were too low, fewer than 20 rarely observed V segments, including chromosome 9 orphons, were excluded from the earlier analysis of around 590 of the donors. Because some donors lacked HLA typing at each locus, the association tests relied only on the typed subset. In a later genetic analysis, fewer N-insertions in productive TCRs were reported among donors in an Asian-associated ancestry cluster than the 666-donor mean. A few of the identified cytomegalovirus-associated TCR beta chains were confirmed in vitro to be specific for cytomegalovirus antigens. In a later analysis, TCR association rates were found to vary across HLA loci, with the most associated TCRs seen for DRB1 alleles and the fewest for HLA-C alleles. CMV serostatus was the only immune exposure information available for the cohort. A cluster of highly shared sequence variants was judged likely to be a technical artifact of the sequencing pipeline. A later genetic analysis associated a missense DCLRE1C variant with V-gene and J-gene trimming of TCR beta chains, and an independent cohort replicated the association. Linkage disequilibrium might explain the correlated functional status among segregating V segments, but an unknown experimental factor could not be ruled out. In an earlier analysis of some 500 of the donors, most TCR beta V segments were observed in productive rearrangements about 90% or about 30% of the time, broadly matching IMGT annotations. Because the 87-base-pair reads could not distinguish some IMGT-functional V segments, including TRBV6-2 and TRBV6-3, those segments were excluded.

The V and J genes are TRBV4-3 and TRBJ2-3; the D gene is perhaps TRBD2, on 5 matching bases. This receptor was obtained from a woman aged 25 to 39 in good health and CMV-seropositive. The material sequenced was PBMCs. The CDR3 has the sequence CASSQVGGSTDTQYF. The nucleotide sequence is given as TGCGCCAGCAGCCAAGTGGGCGGGAGCACAGATACGCAGTATTTT.